The 26 T cell receptor beta chains in this list originate from one sample, sequenced in a study of T cells in women clearing cervical HPV infection. This table comes from immunoSEQ multiplex PCR, and its TCRdb copy is limited to in-frame clones, with some not included. Its clone listing holds roughly 19,000 clones. Specimen: blood buffy coat. The receptors derive from a woman aged 18-70 years with a cervical HPV16 infection that either progressed to CIN3+ or cleared (not recorded which).

This clone is identified as medium-sized from frequency. Read data end 3 residues before the CDR3 end; the end is taken from the germline J gene. This chain uses TRBV11-2 with TRBJ2-1, with no clear D. The germline V gene encodes CDR1 SGHAT and CDR2 FQNNGV. V lost 6 bases and J 6 bases, leaving 15 bases between the germline ends. The CDR3 has 14 amino acids. The part of the CDR3 DNA that was read is TGTGCCAGCAGTAACGCGTTGCCTTTCAATGAG. Translation gives CASSNALPFNE. The CDR3 reads in full as CASSNALPFNEQFF.

Concerning this clone: The CDR3 end lies 3 residues beyond the end of the read and is filled in from the germline J gene. The genes are TRBV19 and TRBJ1-1, with 7 bases that match TRBD1. J lost 5 bases, V lost 3 bases, and 6 bases had no gene match. The CDR3 consists of 14 residues. Germline loops: CDR1 LNHDA, CDR2 SQIVND (reference sequence). The CDR3 bases that were read are TGTGCCAGTAGTATTGGGGACAGTCGAACTGAA. Protein product: CASSIGDSRTE. The full-length CDR3 reads as CASSIGDSRTEAFF.

As regards this clone: The read ends 3 residues early relative to the CDR3; the germline J gene fills the gap. This chain connects TRBV7-2 to TRBJ2-5, with D uncertain. There are 13 residues in the CDR3. Germline V gives CDR1 SGHTA, CDR2 FQGNSA. V was shortened by 5 bases and J by 5 bases, with 12 bases between the two germline ends. CDR3 in amino acids: CASSPKGSETQYF. The sequenced CDR3 bases are TGTGCCAGCAGCCCCAAAGGGTCGGAGACC.

On this clone: A read error may account for a junction end that differs from germline. The read terminates 3 residues before the CDR3 end, so the remaining end is supplied by the germline J gene. Other DNA sequences in the sample encode the same CDR3. The V call is TRBV7-9, the J call TRBJ1-3; D perhaps matches TRBD1 (5 bases). The CDR3 is 15 residues long. CDR1 SEHNR and CDR2 FQNEAQ come from the germline V gene (reference sequence). The CDR3 sequence is CASSSTGYSGNTIYF. The CDR3 bases that were read are TGTGCCAGCAGCTCCACAGGTTACTCTGGAAACACT.

Concerning this clone: The read terminates 3 residues ahead of where the CDR3 ends, so the germline J gene completes it. The chain combines TRBV19 with TRBJ2-5, with D perhaps TRBD1 (6 bases). CDR3 length: 13 amino acids. Germline values: CDR1 LNHDA, CDR2 SQIVND (reference sequence). V was pared by 5 bases and J by 5 bases, with 12 bases between. CDR3 DNA (partial): TGTGCCAGTAGTGCCAGGGGCGTTGAGACC. Translation gives CASSARGVET. In full, the CDR3 is CASSARGVETQYF. The complete variable domain, with remaining parts taken from reference TRBV19 and TRBJ2-5, reads DGGITQSPKYLFRKEGQNVTLSCEQNLNHDAMYWYRQDPGQGLRLIYYSQIVNDFQKGDIAEGYSVSREKKESFPLTVTSAQKNPTAFYLCASSARGVETQYFGPGTRLLVL.

A note on this clone: Read coverage stops 3 residues before the CDR3 terminus; the germline J gene supplies the remainder. The V call is TRBV29-1, the J call TRBJ2-7; D gene unclear. CDR3 length equals 15 residues. V was pared by 2 bases and J by 1 base, with 15 bases between. The germline V gene has CDR1 SQVTM and CDR2 ANQGSEA. The CDR3 here is CSVESTSIGSYEQYF. The DNA read from the CDR3 is TGCAGCGTTGAAAGCACGAGTATCGGGTCCTACGAG.

The sequenced CDR3 bases are TGTGCCAGCTCACCACGGGGCTACACAGATACG. It translates to CASSPRGYTDT. The full CDR3 protein reads CASSPRGYTDTQYF. The chain couples TRBV18 to TRBJ2-3, with TRBD1 as a possible D gene (5 bases). The CDR3 goes on 3 residues after the read ends, and that part is filled in from the germline J gene. V dropped 1 base and J dropped 2 bases, with 7 bases sitting between them. Germline-derived CDR1 and CDR2 are KGHSH and LQKENI. The CDR3 extends over 14 amino acids.

A word on this clone: The read gets to within 3 residues of the CDR3 end, and the germline J gene fills in the rest. The rearrangement joins TRBV28 to TRBJ2-7; D gene uncertain. The CDR3 sequence is 11 residues long. Germline assignment: CDR1 MDHEN and CDR2 SYDVKM. Trimming took 10 bases from V and 1 from J, leaving 8 bases between them. The CDR3 protein is CANTLSYEQYF. CDR3 bases read: TGTGCCAACACGCTTTCCTACGAG.

With respect to this clone: The observed sequence ends 3 residues before the CDR3 terminus, with the missing tail filled in from the germline J gene. The chain carries TRBV29-1 and TRBJ2-1; D gene ambiguous. Germline V gene lookup returns CDR1 SQVTM and CDR2 ANQGSEA. The CDR3 runs 12 residues. The germline V and J ends were trimmed by 0 bases and 7 bases, with 7 bases remaining between them. The part of the CDR3 DNA that was read is TGCAGCGTTGAAGATGGCGGAAATGAG. Residues: CSVEDGGNE. The whole CDR3 reads CSVEDGGNEQFF.

About this clone itself: The read finishes 3 residues shy of the CDR3 end, and the germline J gene is used to complete it. This chain uses TRBV12-3 or TRBV12-4 with TRBJ2-3, with 11 bases identical to TRBD2. This CDR3 has 16 residues. With 2 bases clipped from V and 5 bases from J, the junction kept 6 bases outside the gene matches. This CDR3 reads CASSLISGRARDTQYF. The CDR3 DNA, read in part, is TGTGCCAGCAGTTTAATTAGCGGGAGGGCCAGAGATACG.

About this clone itself: Sequencing ends 3 residues short of the CDR3 end; the germline J gene provides the rest. The rearrangement joins TRBV7-2 to TRBJ2-1; D may be TRBD1 (5 bases). The CDR3 runs to 14 residues. CDR1 is SGHTA, CDR2 FQGNSA, per germline. V was trimmed by 5 bases and J by 7 bases, leaving 15 bases between them. The CDR3 loop reads CASSPRVGLNEQFF. CDR3 DNA (partial): TGTGCCAGCAGCCCTCGCGTGGGGCTAAATGAG.

Comments on this clone: The read halts 3 residues ahead of the CDR3 end, with the missing end drawn from the germline J gene. V and J are TRBV9 and TRBJ2-1; D possibly corresponds to TRBD2 (5 bases). The V gene lost 4 bases and the J gene lost 1 base, with 9 bases spanning the gap. Germline lookup yields CDR1 SGDLS and CDR2 YYNGEE. CDR3 length equals 14 residues. The covered CDR3 bases are TGTGCCAGCAGCCCCCGGGGTTCCTACAATGAG. Its translation is CASSPRGSYNE. The entire CDR3 protein is CASSPRGSYNEQFF.

For this clone: The DNA ends 3 residues before the CDR3 does, and the rest of the CDR3 is filled in from the germline J gene. The V gene is TRBV5-1, the J gene TRBJ2-3; TRBD2 aligns across 10 bases. From germline, CDR1 is SGHRS and CDR2 YFSETQ. V shed 0 bases, J shed 3 bases, and the junction held 4 bases outside the gene matches. This CDR3 is 16 amino acids long. The CDR3 protein is CASSLATSGKTDTQYF. The covered CDR3 bases are TGCGCCAGCAGCTTGGCCACTAGCGGGAAAACAGATACG.

Concerning this clone itself: Coverage ceases 3 residues before the CDR3 finishes, and the germline J gene fills in the end. The chain combines TRBV10-3 with TRBJ2-3; 8 bases are shared with TRBD1. CDR1 and CDR2 from the germline V gene are ENHRY and SYGVKD. With 8 bases clipped from V and 4 bases from J, the junction kept 5 bases outside the gene matches. The CDR3 is 13 residues long. CDR3 sequence reads: CAIPRDRSDTQYF. The sequenced CDR3 bases are TGTGCCATCCCCCGGGACAGGTCAGATACG.

Details on this clone: The observed sequence ends 3 residues before the CDR3 terminus, with the missing tail filled in from the germline J gene. The chain employs TRBV5-1 and TRBJ2-2; 9 bases agree with TRBD1. The CDR3 length is 18 residues. Germline V gene data show CDR1 as SGHRS and CDR2 as YFSETQ. The CDR3 is CASSRRDRVPATNEKLFF. The sequenced part of the CDR3 DNA is TGCGCCAGCAGCCGCCGGGACAGGGTCCCCGCAACTAATGAAAAG.

Points on this clone: The read ends 3 residues shy of where the CDR3 ends; the end is completed using the germline J gene. V usage is TRBV9 and J usage is TRBJ2-2, with unresolved D. Germline values: CDR1 SGDLS, CDR2 YYNGEE. The CDR3 is made up of 15 amino acids. Trimming removed 0 bases at V and 5 bases at J, with 11 bases between. CDR3 DNA (partial): TGTGCCAGCAGCGTAGACCTAGTAATAACCGGGGAG. It is translated as CASSVDLVITGE. The whole CDR3 is CASSVDLVITGELFF.

As regards this clone: The read falls 3 residues short of the CDR3 end, and the missing part is taken from the germline J gene. The rearrangement uses TRBV6-2 or TRBV6-3 and TRBJ2-1, with 8 positions matching TRBD2. The germline gives CDR1 MNHEY, CDR2 SVGEGT. The CDR3 loop spans 13 amino acids. V gave up 6 bases and J gave up 3 bases; unmatched junction bases: 1. CDR3 amino acids: CASRGTSYNEQFF. CDR3 bases read: TGTGCCAGCAGGGGGACTAGCTACAATGAG.

In the case of this clone: The read comes to an end 3 residues before the CDR3 does, leaving the germline J gene to fill in the end. This chain connects TRBV20-1 to TRBJ2-5; 12 bases are shared with TRBD2. The CDR3 covers 15 residues. Germline V CDR1 and CDR2: DFQATT, SNEGSKA (reference sequence). With V trimmed by 7 bases and J by 2 bases, 8 bases remained unmatched. The CDR3 DNA, read in part, is TGCAGTGTTATAAGACTAGCGGGAGAACAAGAGACC. Its translation is CSVIRLAGEQET. The entire CDR3 sequence reads CSVIRLAGEQETQYF.

The CDR3 here is CASSLRDTEAFF. The CDR3 DNA, read in part, is TGTGCCAGCAGCTTAAGGGACACTGAA. The chain has TRBV11-2 and TRBJ1-1; D is undetermined. The sequence runs out 3 residues before the end of the CDR3; the remainder is reconstructed from the germline J gene. CDR3 size: 12 residues. CDR1 is SGHAT, CDR2 FQNNGV, per germline. Between the trimmed V and J ends, which lost 2 bases and 3 bases, there was a span of 4 bases. Based on the CDR3 plus reference TRBV11-2 and TRBJ1-1, the full variable domain is EAGVAQSPRYKIIEKRQSVAFWCNPISGHATLYWYQQILGQGPKLLIQFQNNGVVDDSQLPKDRFSAERLKGVDSTLKIQPAKLEDSAVYLCASSLRDTEAFFGQGTRLTVV.

On this clone itself: The CDR3 end is not reached by the read, which stops 3 residues before it; the germline J gene fills it in. J is TRBJ1-2 and V is TRBV7-9; TRBD1 aligns across 7 bases. Germline-derived CDR1 and CDR2 are SEHNR and FQNEAQ (reference sequence). The CDR3 spans 12 residues. The CDR3 DNA, read in part, is TGTGCCAGCAGTCAGACAGGGAATGAC. Residues: CASSQTGND. The complete CDR3 protein is CASSQTGNDYTF. Full variable domain (outside the CDR3, taken from reference TRBV7-9 and TRBJ1-2): DTGVSQNPRHKITKRGQNVTFRCDPISEHNRLYWYRQTLGQGPEFLTYFQNEAQLEKSRLLSDRFSAERPKGSFSTLEIQRTEQGDSAMYLCASSQTGNDYTFGSGTRLTVV.

Comments on this clone: The CDR3 is cut off 3 residues early in the read; its end comes from the germline J gene. The gene calls are TRBV5-8 and TRBJ2-5; the match to TRBD1 covers 9 bases. Germline values: CDR1 SGHTS, CDR2 YDEGEE. CDR3 length: 14 amino acids. V gave up 3 bases and J gave up 5 bases; unmatched junction bases: 5. Incomplete CDR3 DNA: TGTGCCAGCAGCTCCGGGACAGGGAGCGAGACC. It codes for CASSSGTGSET. The entire CDR3 protein reads CASSSGTGSETQYF.

On this clone itself: Read data end 3 residues before the CDR3 end; the end is taken from the germline J gene. V is TRBV7-6 and J is TRBJ2-2, with D maybe TRBD1 (5 bases). The CDR3 consists of 13 residues. Germline lookup yields CDR1 SGHVS and CDR2 FNYEAQ. The part of the CDR3 DNA that was read is TGTGCCAGCAGTTCAGGGATAGATGAAAAG. Encoded protein: CASSSGIDEK. The whole CDR3 reads CASSSGIDEKLFF.

Concerning this clone itself: The read ends 3 residues before the CDR3 terminus; that terminus is restored from the germline J gene. Other nucleotide sequences from this sample produce the same CDR3. This chain joins TRBV19 and TRBJ1-3, with TRBD1 identical over 7 bases. This CDR3 spans 15 amino acids. The ends lost 6 bases at V and 1 base at J; junction bases unmatched: 6. CDR1 and CDR2 from the germline V gene are LNHDA and SQIVND (reference sequence). The covered CDR3 bases are TGTGCCAGTAGCCCACCGGGACAGTCTGGAAACACC. It specifies CASSPPGQSGNT. The CDR3 reads in full as CASSPPGQSGNTIYF. Together with reference TRBV19 and TRBJ1-3, the CDR3 gives the full variable domain: DGGITQSPKYLFRKEGQNVTLSCEQNLNHDAMYWYRQDPGQGLRLIYYSQIVNDFQKGDIAEGYSVSREKKESFPLTVTSAQKNPTAFYLCASSPPGQSGNTIYFGEGSWLTVV.

As to this clone: With the read ending 3 residues before the CDR3 end, the germline J gene is used to fill in that end. The V and J genes are TRBV19 and TRBJ2-2; TRBD1 agrees at 9 bases. Germline assignment: CDR1 LNHDA and CDR2 SQIVND (reference sequence). V dropped 7 bases and J dropped 5; count of bases not matched to a gene: 8. The CDR3 covers 15 residues. CDR3 bases read: TGTGCCAGTACAGGGGGACAGGGACAGACCGGGGAG. Protein sequence: CASTGGQGQTGE. The whole CDR3 sequence reads CASTGGQGQTGELFF.

Of note for this clone: Coverage ceases 3 residues before the CDR3 finishes, and the germline J gene fills in the end. The rearrangement uses TRBV24-1 and TRBJ2-3; tentative D call: TRBD1 (5 bases). Germline V gives CDR1 KGHDR, CDR2 SFDVKD. The CDR3 is 12 residues long. The V gene lost 5 bases and the J gene lost 5 bases, with 7 bases spanning the gap. The chain's CDR3 is CATSVREDTQYF. The part of the CDR3 DNA that was read is TGTGCCACCAGTGTCAGGGAAGATACG.

By frequency, this clone registers medium-sized. The CDR3 extends 3 residues past the end of the read, so its final part is completed from the germline J gene. This chain links TRBV18 with TRBJ2-2, with TRBD1 matching over 8 bases. The V and J ends lost 6 bases and 1 base, in that order; junction bases with no gene match: 7. Germline-derived CDR1 and CDR2 are KGHSH and LQKENI. The CDR3 length is 16 residues. This CDR3 is CASSSQGAGNTGELFF. The covered CDR3 bases are TGTGCCAGCTCCAGCCAGGGGGCTGGGAACACCGGGGAG. Full variable domain (remainder filled in from reference TRBV18 and TRBJ2-2): NAGVMQNPRHLVRRRGQEARLRCSPMKGHSHVYWYRQLPEEGLKFMVYLQKENIIDESGMPKERFSAEFPKEGPSILRIQQVVRGDSAAYFCASSSQGAGNTGELFFGEGSRLTVL.